This TCR beta chain was captured in a study of glioma-infiltrating T cells after dendritic cell vaccination. The overall study: Between the early 2000s and the early 2010s, patients got autologous tumor lysate-pulsed dendritic cell vaccines.

Germline V gene data show CDR1 as MNHEY and CDR2 as SVGAGI. The CDR3 length is 15 residues. V was clipped by 7 bases and J by 4 bases; unmatched bases: 11. The immunoSEQ assay amplified TCRB CDR3 from up to roughly 2 ug DNA. Profiling relied on immunoSEQ multiplex PCR, and the TCRdb table lists in-frame clones only, not all of them. Among about 49,000 clones, roughly 85% were seen once, and the ten largest hold about an eighth. None of the glioblastoma patients had an isocitrate dehydrogenase mutation. The chain has TRBV6-5 and TRBJ1-1, with 8 positions matching TRBD1. This receptor was obtained from a human donor with glioblastoma. The sample was blood, taken before dendritic cell vaccination. The DNA of the CDR3 is TGTGCCAGCACTCAACCCTCAGGGGGCATCACTGAAGCTTTCTTT. Translated, it gives CASTQPSGGITEAFF.